This T cell receptor (beta chain) emerged from a study of cytomegalovirus exposure and HLA in healthy donors. PCR used 60 Vbeta primers and 13 Jbeta primers. Only in-frame clones appear in the TCRdb table, and some are missing; sequencing was by immunoSEQ multiplex PCR. The sample contains some 75,000 clones, more than 60% of which appear only once. This receptor was identified in a man aged 18 to 30 in good health and CMV-seropositive. The sequenced sample was PBMCs.

The CDR3 loop reads CASSRLMSYEQYF. CDR3 sequence (DNA): TGTGCCAGCAGCCGACTAATGTCCTACGAGCAGTACTTC. The chain has TRBV7-2 and TRBJ2-7; a possible D gene is TRBD2 (5 bases). The germline gives CDR1 SGHTA, CDR2 FQGNSA. This CDR3 is 13 amino acids long. The V and J ends lost 5 bases and 1 base respectively, with 9 bases between them.